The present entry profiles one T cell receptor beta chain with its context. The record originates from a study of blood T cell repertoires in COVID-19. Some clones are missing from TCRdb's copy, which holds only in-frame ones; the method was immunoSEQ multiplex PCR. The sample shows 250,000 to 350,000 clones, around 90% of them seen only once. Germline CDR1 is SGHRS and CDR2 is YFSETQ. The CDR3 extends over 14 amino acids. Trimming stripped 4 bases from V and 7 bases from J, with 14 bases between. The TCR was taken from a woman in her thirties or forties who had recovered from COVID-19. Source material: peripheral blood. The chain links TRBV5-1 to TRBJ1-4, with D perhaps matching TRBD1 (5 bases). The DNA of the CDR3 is TGCGCCAGCAGCCCTAGCGGGGGGGGTGAAAAACTGTTTTTT. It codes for CASSPSGGGEKLFF.